The 27 T cell receptor beta chains below come from one sample, sequenced in a study of T cells after posttransplantation cyclophosphamide (dated by TCRdb to about 2016). Libraries were made using the immunoSEQ multiplex PCR assay. Not all clones reach the TCRdb copy of this immuneACCESS table, which keeps in-frame sequences only. Checked studies attribute under half of the gap to unresolved V genes and leave the rest unexplained. This sample has approximately 39,000 clones, none of them a singleton. The ten largest clones represent 1% to 1.5% of the sample. Sequenced: PBMCs. The receptors shown here come from a girl aged 5 to 17 in good health, CMV-negative, and a related stem cell transplant donor.

This clone was counted only a few times. The J gene is TRBJ2-7, the V gene TRBV10-3; TRBD1 agrees at 9 bases. The CDR3 is 15 residues long. Germline loops: CDR1 ENHRY, CDR2 SYGVKD. Trimming cost V 1 base and J 7 bases; bases outside gene matches: 8. The CDR3 region has the DNA TGTGCCATCAGTGAGTTCTCACAGGGGGCGGGGGAGCAGTACTTC. It is translated as CAISEFSQGAGEQYF.

This clone occurred a few times. The chain links TRBV7-8 to TRBJ1-5, with D hard to call. V was cut by 0 bases and J by 5 bases, with 8 bases left in between. Germline V gene sequence: CDR1 SGHVS, CDR2 FQNEAQ. The CDR3 is 14 residues long. The CDR3 loop reads CASSLARLDQPQHF. CDR3 sequence (DNA): TGTGCCAGCAGCTTAGCGCGTCTCGATCAGCCCCAGCATTTT.

This clone was counted ten times or more. The chain has TRBV4-3 and TRBJ1-2; 8 bases are shared with TRBD1. Germline loops: CDR1 LGHNA, CDR2 YSLEER. Losses at the gene ends were 0 bases for V and 10 bases for J; bases not matched to a gene: 7. CDR3 length equals 14 residues. The CDR3 here is CASSQDARGPDYTF. CDR3 nucleotide sequence: TGCGCCAGCAGCCAAGATGCCAGGGGGCCCGACTACACCTTC.

This clone was counted many times. The V call is TRBV6-6, the J call TRBJ2-5; 9 bases align to TRBD2. The V segment lost 0 bases and the J segment 5 bases; nucleotides outside the gene matches: 7. This CDR3 contains 16 residues. CDR1 and CDR2 from the germline V gene are MNHNY and SVGAGI (reference sequence). The DNA for the CDR3 is TGTGCCAGCAGTTACTCGACAGCGGGGGGCTGGGAGACCCAGTACTTC. It specifies CASSYSTAGGWETQYF.

This clone was detected many times. This chain links TRBV14 with TRBJ2-7, with 16 bases aligning to TRBD2. The CDR3 extends over 17 amino acids. Germline V gives CDR1 SGHDN, CDR2 FVKESK. Trimming removed 6 bases from V and 3 bases from J; junction bases left unmatched: 8. The CDR3 loop reads CASRETGTSGRGYEQYF. The CDR3 DNA reads TGTGCCAGCAGAGAAACCGGGACTAGCGGGAGGGGCTACGAGCAGTACTTC.

This clone was seen repeatedly, ten times or more. The rearrangement joins TRBV2 to TRBJ1-6; 8 bases are shared with TRBD1. In germline, CDR1 is SNHLY, CDR2 FYNNEI. The CDR3 loop spans 14 amino acids. V shed 4 bases and J 7 bases; nucleotides not matched to a gene: 3. The CDR3 here is CASSGTGLNSPLHF. The DNA of the CDR3 is TGTGCCAGCAGTGGGACAGGGTTGAATTCACCCCTCCACTTT.

This clone was observed many times. This chain links TRBV9 with TRBJ2-7; 7 nucleotides agree with TRBD1. Germline V CDR1 and CDR2: SGDLS, YYNGEE. CDR3 length: 14 amino acids. The J segment lost 1 base and the V segment lost 4 bases, leaving 5 bases of the junction unmatched. DNA for the CDR3: TGTGCCAGCAGCCTCCGGGACAGTTCCTACGAGCAGTACTTC. It yields the protein CASSLRDSSYEQYF. Full variable domain (remainder filled in from reference TRBV9 and TRBJ2-7): DSGVTQTPKHLITATGQRVTLRCSPRSGDLSVYWYQQSLDQGLQFLIQYYNGEERAKGNILERFSAQQFPDLHSELNLSSLELGDSALYFCASSLRDSSYEQYFGPGTRLTVT.

The genes are TRBV29-1 and TRBJ2-3; TRBD1 agrees at 8 bases. Germline lookup yields CDR1 SQVTM and CDR2 ANQGSEA. The CDR3 has 13 amino acids. V shed 8 bases, J shed 2 bases, and the junction held 6 bases outside the gene matches. The CDR3 sequence: CSLWTGFTDTQYF. In DNA, the CDR3 is TGCAGCTTGTGGACAGGGTTCACAGATACGCAGTATTTT.

This clone was picked up many times. The V call is TRBV10-3, the J call TRBJ1-1, with 8 bases lining up with TRBD1. The CDR3 totals 18 residues. Germline CDR1 reads ENHRY; CDR2 reads SYGVKD. After removal of 0 bases from V and 1 base from J, the junction contained 10 bases not matched to a gene. The CDR3 region has the DNA TGTGCCATCAGTGAGTCGAAACAGGGGGTAGTAAGGAACACTGAAGCTTTCTTT. Encoded protein: CAISESKQGVVRNTEAFF.

This clone was counted ten times or more. The rearrangement uses TRBV7-3 and TRBJ2-2, with TRBD2 identical over 10 bases. The CDR3 covers 18 residues. CDR1 is SGHTA, CDR2 FQGTGA, per germline. J was trimmed by 0 bases and V by 4 bases; bases with no gene match: 8. This CDR3 reads CASSYWTSGSANTGELFF. CDR3 DNA sequence: TGTGCCAGCAGCTACTGGACTAGCGGTTCCGCGAACACCGGGGAGCTGTTTTTT.

In its sample, this clone was seen a few times. This sequence joins TRBV6-1 and TRBJ2-7; 8 bases line up with TRBD1. V lost 7 bases to trimming and J lost 3 bases; unmatched junction nucleotides: 8. Germline CDR1 and CDR2: MNHNS and SASEGT. The CDR3 consists of 14 residues. The CDR3 protein is CASTTDRAGYEQYF. The DNA of the CDR3 is TGTGCCAGCACCACGGACAGGGCGGGCTACGAGCAGTACTTC.

This clone appeared a few times. This chain uses TRBV7-2 with TRBJ2-5, with 8 bases fitting TRBD2. TRBJ2-7 explains the end of the DNA better; the J call may be wrong. The CDR3 covers 15 residues. Germline-derived CDR1 and CDR2 are SGHTA and FQGNSA. The CDR3 spells CASSFQATSDYEQYF. Here the CDR3 DNA reads TGTGCCAGCAGCTTTCAAGCGACTAGCGACTACGAGCAGTACTTC.

This clone was detected many times. The genes are TRBV4-1 and TRBJ2-1, with 7 bases fitting TRBD2. The CDR3 has 16 residues. The V and J ends lost 0 bases and 0 bases, in that order; junction bases with no gene match: 2. CDR1 MGHRA and CDR2 YSYEKL come from the germline V gene. Here the CDR3 DNA reads TGCGCCAGCAGCCAAGATCTAGCGGCCTCCTACAATGAGCAGTTCTTC. It codes for CASSQDLAASYNEQFF.

This clone has a count of ten or more. The chain employs TRBV27 and TRBJ1-5; 9 nucleotides match TRBD1. The germline gives CDR1 MNHEY, CDR2 SMNVEV (reference sequence). The V and J ends lost 5 bases and 4 bases, in that order; junction bases with no gene match: 3. The CDR3 is 14 residues long. The CDR3 bases are TGTGCCAGCAGTCCCGGGACAGGGAATCAGCCCCAGCATTTT. Translation gives CASSPGTGNQPQHF.

This clone was recorded many times. The genes are TRBV9 and TRBJ2-1; 7 positions match TRBD2. Germline CDR1 SGDLS, CDR2 YYNGEE. The CDR3 spans 16 residues. The trim removed 0 bases at V and 5 bases at J, leaving 8 bases unmatched. CDR3 amino acids: CASSVGGGLPDNEQFF. The CDR3 DNA follows: TGTGCCAGCAGCGTAGGTGGGGGACTACCGGACAATGAGCAGTTCTTC.

There are a few counts of this clone. CDR3 in DNA: TGTGCCAGCAGCTTACCACGACCGAAGGATGTAGGTGAGGGCTCCTATAATTCACCCCTCCACTTT. Translated, it gives CASSLPRPKDVGEGSYNSPLHF. The V and J genes are TRBV7-3 and TRBJ1-6; D is undetermined. V lost 2 bases to trimming and J lost 0 bases, with 26 bases between them. CDR1 SGHTA and CDR2 FQGTGA come from the germline V gene. The CDR3 contains 22 residues.

The chain is built from TRBV18 and TRBJ2-3; D is ambiguous. The CDR3 is made up of 12 amino acids. Looked up from germline, CDR1 is KGHSH and CDR2 is LQKENI. V was pared by 5 bases and J by 3 bases, with 6 bases between. This chain's CDR3 is CASSSMTDTQYF. In DNA, the CDR3 is TGTGCCAGCTCATCCATGACAGATACGCAGTATTTT.

This clone was seen ten or more times. The rearrangement links TRBV4-1 to TRBJ2-1; D not certain. The CDR3 length is 13 residues. Looked up from germline, CDR1 is MGHRA and CDR2 is YSYEKL. V was trimmed by 1 base and J by 4 bases, leaving 5 bases between them. The CDR3 is CASSQAVYNEQFF. For the CDR3, the DNA is TGCGCCAGCAGCCAAGCCGTGTACAATGAGCAGTTCTTC.

This chain uses TRBV6-4 with TRBJ2-3; possibly TRBD1 for D (6 bases). V lost 0 bases, J lost 1 base, and 8 bases lay in between. The CDR3 length is 15 residues. Per the germline V gene, CDR1 is MRHNA and CDR2 is SNTAGT. The CDR3 DNA reads as TGTGCCAGCAGTGACTCGCCAGGGGGCACAGATACGCAGTATTTT. Protein product: CASSDSPGGTDTQYF.

The table lists this clone with many counts. The rearrangement joins TRBV4-1 to TRBJ2-2, with TRBD2 matching over 13 bases. J gave up 7 bases and V 9 bases, and 5 bases lay outside the gene matches. CDR1 is MGHRA and CDR2 is YSYEKL in the germline V gene. The CDR3 is 14 residues long. CDR3 nucleotides: TGCGCCAGTCGGACTAGCGGGAGTATCGGGGAGCTGTTTTTT. It is translated as CASRTSGSIGELFF.

The chain employs TRBV19 and TRBJ2-3; D perhaps matches TRBD2 (5 bases). The CDR3 totals 16 residues. V lost 1 base and J lost 3, with 14 bases in between. Looked up from germline, CDR1 is LNHDA and CDR2 is SQIVND (reference sequence). As DNA, the CDR3 is TGTGCCAGTAGTATAGCGGCATCGGGGTGGACAGATACGCAGTATTTT. It yields the protein CASSIAASGWTDTQYF.

There are many counts of this clone. The rearrangement joins TRBV19 to TRBJ1-2; 11 bases agree with TRBD1. CDR1 LNHDA and CDR2 SQIVND come from the germline V gene (reference sequence). V gave up 6 bases and J gave up 6 bases; unmatched junction bases: 3. The CDR3 is made up of 13 amino acids. This CDR3 is CASRRTGGDGYTF. In DNA, the CDR3 is TGTGCCAGTAGAAGGACAGGGGGCGATGGCTACACCTTC.

The rearrangement joins TRBV28 to TRBJ2-5; D perhaps matches TRBD2 (6 bases). Germline CDR1 reads MDHEN; CDR2 reads SYDVKM. The CDR3 runs 15 residues. Trimming removed 5 bases from V and 0 bases from J, with 13 bases in between. Here the CDR3 DNA reads TGTGCCAGCAGTCCCGTTCGGGACTACCAAGAGACCCAGTACTTC. Encoded protein: CASSPVRDYQETQYF.

The chain combines TRBV7-8 with TRBJ2-1; D is perhaps TRBD2 (5 bases). V dropped 6 bases and J dropped 8 bases, with 20 bases sitting between them. The CDR3 totals 15 residues. Per germline, CDR1 SGHVS and CDR2 FQNEAQ. Here the CDR3 DNA reads TGTGCCAGCAGTGCGCCGGAGCGCGCCGGGGATGAGCAGTTCTTC. This sequence encodes CASSAPERAGDEQFF.

This clone was counted between two and nine times. The chain uses TRBV2 and TRBJ2-5; D is possibly TRBD1 (5 bases). Trimming took 8 bases from V and 9 from J, leaving 22 bases between them. The CDR3 length is 14 residues. CDR1 and CDR2 (germline): SNHLY, FYNNEI. The CDR3 DNA reads TGTGCCAGCCACCAAGGGGTCCTTTATAAGGCCCAGTACTTC. It codes for CASHQGVLYKAQYF.

This clone turned up a few times. V gene TRBV7-2 combines with J gene TRBJ1-6; D perhaps matches TRBD1 (6 bases). The V end lost 2 bases, the J end lost 5 bases, and 10 bases lay between the germline ends. This CDR3 spans 15 amino acids. Germline CDR1 reads SGHTA; CDR2 reads FQGNSA. The CDR3 protein is CASSLLGQNNSPLHF. The CDR3, as DNA: TGTGCCAGCAGCTTACTTGGACAGAATAATTCACCCCTCCACTTT. Combining the CDR3 with reference TRBV7-2 and TRBJ1-6 gives the whole variable domain GAGVSQSPSNKVTEKGKDVELRCDPISGHTALYWYRQSLGQGLEFLIYFQGNSAPDKSGLPSDRFSAERTGGSVSTLTIQRTQQEDSAVYLCASSLLGQNNSPLHFGNGTRLTVT.

This clone showed up many times. The chain employs TRBV6-6 and TRBJ1-2, with D perhaps matching TRBD1 (6 bases). The germline CDR1 and CDR2 sequences are MNHNY and SVGAGI (reference sequence). The CDR3 consists of 14 residues. The V end lost 6 bases, the J end lost 0 bases, and 11 bases lay between the germline ends. CDR3 bases: TGTGCCAGCAGCCAGGACAGTACTAACTATGGCTACACCTTC. It codes for CASSQDSTNYGYTF.